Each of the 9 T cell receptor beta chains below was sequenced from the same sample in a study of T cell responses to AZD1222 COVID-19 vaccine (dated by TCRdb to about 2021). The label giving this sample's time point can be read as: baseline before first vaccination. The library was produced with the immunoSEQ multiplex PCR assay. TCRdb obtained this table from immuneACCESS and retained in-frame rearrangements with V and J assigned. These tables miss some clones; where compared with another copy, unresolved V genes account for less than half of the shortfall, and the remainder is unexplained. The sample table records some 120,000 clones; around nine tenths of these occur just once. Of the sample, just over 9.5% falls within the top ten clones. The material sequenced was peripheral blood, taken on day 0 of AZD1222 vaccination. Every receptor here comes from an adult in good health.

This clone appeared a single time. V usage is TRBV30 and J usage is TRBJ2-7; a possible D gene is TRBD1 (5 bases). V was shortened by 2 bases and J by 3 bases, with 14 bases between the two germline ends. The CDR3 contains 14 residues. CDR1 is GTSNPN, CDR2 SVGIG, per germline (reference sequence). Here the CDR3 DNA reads TGTGCCTGGAGTTCGTTAACAGGATTCTACGAGCAGTACTTC. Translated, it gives CAWSSLTGFYEQYF.

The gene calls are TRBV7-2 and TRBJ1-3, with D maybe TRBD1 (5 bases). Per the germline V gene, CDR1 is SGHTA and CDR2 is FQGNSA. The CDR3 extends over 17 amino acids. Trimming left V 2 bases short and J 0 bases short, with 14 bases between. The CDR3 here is CASSLWVGGTSGNTIYF. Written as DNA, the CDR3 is TGTGCCAGCAGCTTATGGGTGGGAGGGACCTCTGGAAACACCATATATTTT.

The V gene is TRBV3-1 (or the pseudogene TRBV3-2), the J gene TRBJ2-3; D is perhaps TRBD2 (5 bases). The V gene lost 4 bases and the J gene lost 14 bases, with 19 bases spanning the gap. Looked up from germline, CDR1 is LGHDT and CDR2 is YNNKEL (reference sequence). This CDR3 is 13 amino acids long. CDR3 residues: CASSLGVGEVRYF. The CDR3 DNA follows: TGTGCCAGCAGCCTTGGGGTCGGGGAAGTCAGGTATTTT.

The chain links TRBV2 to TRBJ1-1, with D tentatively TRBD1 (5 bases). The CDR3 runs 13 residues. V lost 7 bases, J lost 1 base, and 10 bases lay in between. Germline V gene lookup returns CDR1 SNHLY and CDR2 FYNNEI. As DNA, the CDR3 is TGTGCCAGCACCGGCCAGGGGAACACTGAAGCTTTCTTT. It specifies CASTGQGNTEAFF.

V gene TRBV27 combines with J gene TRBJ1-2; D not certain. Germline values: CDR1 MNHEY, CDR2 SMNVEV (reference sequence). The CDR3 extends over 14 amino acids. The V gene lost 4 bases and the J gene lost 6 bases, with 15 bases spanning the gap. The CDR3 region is CASSSLVVGDGYTF. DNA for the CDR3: TGTGCCAGCAGTTCGTTAGTGGTCGGTGATGGCTACACCTTC.

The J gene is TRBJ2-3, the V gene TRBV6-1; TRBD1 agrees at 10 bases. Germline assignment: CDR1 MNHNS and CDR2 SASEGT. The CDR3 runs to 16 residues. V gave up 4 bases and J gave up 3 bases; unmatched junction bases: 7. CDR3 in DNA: TGTGCCAGCAGTGGACAGGGGGCGCCAAGGACAGATACGCAGTATTTT. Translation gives CASSGQGAPRTDTQYF.

CDR3 DNA sequence: TGTGCCAGCAGTTTCGTAGTCGGCGAGACCCAGTACTTC. Residues: CASSFVVGETQYF. The chain links TRBV12-3 or TRBV12-4 to TRBJ2-5, with D unclear. V was shortened by 3 bases and J by 5 bases, with 10 bases between the two germline ends. The CDR3 is made up of 13 amino acids.

CDR3: CASSLETSRFRNEQFF. The CDR3 nucleotides are TGTGCCAGCAGTTTGGAGACTAGCCGTTTCCGCAATGAGCAGTTCTTC. The chain has TRBV6-2 or TRBV6-3 and TRBJ2-1; 7 positions match TRBD2. Germline V gene sequence: CDR1 MNHEY, CDR2 SVGEGT. The V and J ends lost 4 bases and 6 bases, in that order; junction bases with no gene match: 12. The CDR3 is made up of 16 amino acids.

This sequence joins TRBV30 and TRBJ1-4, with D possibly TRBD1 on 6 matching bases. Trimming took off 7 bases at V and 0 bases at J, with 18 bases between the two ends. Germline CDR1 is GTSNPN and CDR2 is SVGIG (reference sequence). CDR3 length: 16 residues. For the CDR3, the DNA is TGTGCCTCCCGGGGATGGGGGCTTGCAACTAATGAAAAACTGTTTTTT. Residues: CASRGWGLATNEKLFF.